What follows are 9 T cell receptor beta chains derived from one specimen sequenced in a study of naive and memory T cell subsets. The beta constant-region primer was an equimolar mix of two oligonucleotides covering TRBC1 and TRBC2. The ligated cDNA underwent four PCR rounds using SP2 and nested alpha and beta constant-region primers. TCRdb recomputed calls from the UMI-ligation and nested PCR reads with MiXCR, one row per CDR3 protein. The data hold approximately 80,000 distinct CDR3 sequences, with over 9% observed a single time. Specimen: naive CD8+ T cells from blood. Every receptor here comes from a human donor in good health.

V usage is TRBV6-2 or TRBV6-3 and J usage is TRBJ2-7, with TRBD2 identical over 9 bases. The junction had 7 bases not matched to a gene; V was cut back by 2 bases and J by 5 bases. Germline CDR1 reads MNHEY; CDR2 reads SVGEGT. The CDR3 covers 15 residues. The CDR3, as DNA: TGTGCCAGCAGTTACCAAGGGACTAGCAGGGACGAGCAGTACTTC. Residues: CASSYQGTSRDEQYF.

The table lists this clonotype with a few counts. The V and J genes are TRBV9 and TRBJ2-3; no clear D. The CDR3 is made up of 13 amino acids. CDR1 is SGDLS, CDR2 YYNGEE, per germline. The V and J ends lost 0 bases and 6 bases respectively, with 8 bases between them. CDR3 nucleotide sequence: TGTGCCAGCAGCGTAGATAAGGTTGATACGCAGTATTTT. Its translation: CASSVDKVDTQYF.

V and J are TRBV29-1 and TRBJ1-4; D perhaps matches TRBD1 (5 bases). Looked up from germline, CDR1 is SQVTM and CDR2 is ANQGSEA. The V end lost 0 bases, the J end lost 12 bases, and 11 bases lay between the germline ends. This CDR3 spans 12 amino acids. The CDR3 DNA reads TGCAGCGTTGAAGAGGGGGGGGGGGAACTGTTTTTT. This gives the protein CSVEEGGGELFF.

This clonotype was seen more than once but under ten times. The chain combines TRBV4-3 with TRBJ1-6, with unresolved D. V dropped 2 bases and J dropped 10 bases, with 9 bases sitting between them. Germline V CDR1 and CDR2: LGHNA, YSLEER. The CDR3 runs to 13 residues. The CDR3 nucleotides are TGCGCCAGCAGCCAATCTTGGGGATCACCCCTCCACTTT. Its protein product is CASSQSWGSPLHF.

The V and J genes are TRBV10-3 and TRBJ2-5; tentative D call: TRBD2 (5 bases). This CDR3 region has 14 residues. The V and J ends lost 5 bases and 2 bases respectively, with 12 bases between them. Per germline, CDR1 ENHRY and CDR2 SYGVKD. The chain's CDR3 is CAISNSRGQETQYF. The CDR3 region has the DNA TGTGCCATCAGTAACTCCCGGGGACAAGAGACCCAGTACTTC.

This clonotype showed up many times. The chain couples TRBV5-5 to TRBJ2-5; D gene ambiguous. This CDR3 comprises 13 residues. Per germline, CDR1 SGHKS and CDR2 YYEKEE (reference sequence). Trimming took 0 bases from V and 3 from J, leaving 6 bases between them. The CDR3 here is CASSLGPEETQYF. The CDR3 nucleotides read TGTGCCAGCAGCTTGGGGCCAGAAGAGACCCAGTACTTC. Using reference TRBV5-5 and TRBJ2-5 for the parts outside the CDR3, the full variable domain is DAGVTQSPTHLIKTRGQQVTLRCSPISGHKSVSWYQQVLGQGPQFIFQYYEKEERGRGNFPDRFSARQFPNYSSELNVNALLLGDSALYLCASSLGPEETQYFGPGTRLLVL.

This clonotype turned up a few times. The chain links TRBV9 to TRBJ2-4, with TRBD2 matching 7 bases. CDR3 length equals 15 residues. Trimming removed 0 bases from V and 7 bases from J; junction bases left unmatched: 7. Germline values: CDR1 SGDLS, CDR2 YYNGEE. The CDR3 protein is CASSVEAGRGNIQYF. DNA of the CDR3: TGTGCCAGCAGCGTAGAAGCGGGGAGGGGTAACATTCAGTACTTC. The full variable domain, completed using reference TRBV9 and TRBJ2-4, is DSGVTQTPKHLITATGQRVTLRCSPRSGDLSVYWYQQSLDQGLQFLIQYYNGEERAKGNILERFSAQQFPDLHSELNLSSLELGDSALYFCASSVEAGRGNIQYFGAGTRLSVL.

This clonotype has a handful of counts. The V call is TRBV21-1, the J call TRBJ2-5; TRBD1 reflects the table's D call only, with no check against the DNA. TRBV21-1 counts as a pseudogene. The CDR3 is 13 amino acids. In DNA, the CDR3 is TGTGCCAACCCCCGGGACAGAAAAGAGACCCAGTACTTC. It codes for CANPRDRKETQYF.

The CDR3 DNA is TGTGCCAGCAGCTTAGGTGGATTCTCTGGAAACACCATATATTTT. Its translation: CASSLGGFSGNTIYF. The J gene is TRBJ1-3, the V gene TRBV7-9, with D unclear. Per the germline V gene, CDR1 is SEHNR and CDR2 is FQNEAQ (reference sequence). The V end was cut by 1 base, the J end by 0 bases, with 7 bases between. This CDR3 has 15 amino acids.